This record looks at one T cell receptor beta chain sequence and its context. The data belong to a study of PD-1 blockade in classical Hodgkin lymphoma. Clones were read by immunoSEQ multiplex PCR, and TCRdb kept only the in-frame ones, dropping some. The sample has fewer than 90,000 clones; about nine tenths are singletons. V lost 1 base and J lost 6, with 5 bases in between. The CDR3 is 12 residues long. The V gene's germline CDR1 is SGHAT and CDR2 FQNNGV. Relapse after autologous stem cell transplantation occurred in every patient, and brentuximab vedotin exposure varied. Sequenced material: peripheral blood mononuclear cells (PBMCs), taken at baseline. This TCR was sampled from a human donor with classical Hodgkin lymphoma. This chain links TRBV11-2 with TRBJ2-3; D remains ambiguous. The CDR3 DNA is TGTGCCAGCAGCTTAGTAGGGGATACGCAGTATTTT. It encodes CASSLVGDTQYF.